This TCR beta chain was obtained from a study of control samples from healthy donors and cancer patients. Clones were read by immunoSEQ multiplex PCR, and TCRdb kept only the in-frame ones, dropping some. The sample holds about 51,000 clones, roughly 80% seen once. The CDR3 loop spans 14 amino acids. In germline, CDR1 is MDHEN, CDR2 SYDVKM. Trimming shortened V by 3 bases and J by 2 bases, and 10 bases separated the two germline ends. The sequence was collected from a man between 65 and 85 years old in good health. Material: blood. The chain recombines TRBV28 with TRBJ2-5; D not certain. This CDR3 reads CASSFGALQETQYF. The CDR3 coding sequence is TGTGCCAGCAGTTTCGGCGCTTTACAAGAGACCCAGTACTTC.